A selection of T cell receptor beta chains follows, all from one sample in a study of cytomegalovirus exposure and HLA in healthy donors. Produced via immunoSEQ multiplex PCR; TCRdb's table is partial and in-frame only. The sample lists 75,000 to 80,000 clones, around three quarters occurring once. Material: PBMCs. All receptors derive from a male donor in good health and CMV-seronegative. The CDR3 runs from the conserved cysteine through the conserved F or W. The D gene is left open where the match is weak. Only part of the rows carry a size: once, few, many, or a class if the clone is expanded.

d_call	v_call	j_call	clone_size	cdr3_length	cdr3_aa	cdr3_nt
.	TRBV11-1	TRBJ2-1	once	14	CASSLNLEFNEQFF	TGTGCCAGCAGCCTGAACCTGGAGTTCAATGAGCAGTTCTTC
TRBD2	TRBV9	TRBJ2-2	.	18	CASSVAQASGRDTGELFF	TGTGCCAGCAGCGTAGCCCAGGCTAGCGGGAGAGACACCGGGGAGCTGTTTTTT
TRBD2	TRBV11-2	TRBJ2-1	.	15	CASSLTGGSYNEQFF	TGTGCCAGCAGCTTAACCGGGGGGTCCTACAATGAGCAGTTCTTC
TRBD1	TRBV5-1	TRBJ1-1	.	13	CASSLGQGAEAFF	TGCGCCAGCAGCTTGGGACAGGGGGCGGAAGCTTTCTTT
.	TRBV4-1	TRBJ1-1	.	14	CASTGTGGGTEAFF	TGCGCCAGCACCGGTACCGGGGGGGGGACTGAAGCTTTCTTT
TRBD1	TRBV7-8	TRBJ1-5	.	14	CASSSTGGRQPQHF	TGTGCCAGCAGCTCAACAGGGGGCAGGCAGCCCCAGCATTTT
.	TRBV9	TRBJ1-1	.	15	CASSVVEGTNTEAFF	TGTGCCAGCAGCGTAGTGGAAGGGACAAACACTGAAGCTTTCTTT
.	TRBV29-1	TRBJ2-3	.	16	CSVEVWGHPRTDTQYF	TGCAGCGTTGAAGTCTGGGGCCACCCCCGCACAGATACGCAGTATTTT
TRBD1	TRBV7-9	TRBJ2-7	once	18	CASSSPTLGQGAVYEQYF	TGTGCCAGCAGCTCCCCCACCCTAGGACAGGGGGCTGTCTACGAGCAGTACTTC
TRBD2	TRBV7-7	TRBJ2-1	.	16	CASSSTGTRRLNEQFF	TGTGCTAGCAGTTCAACCGGGACTAGAAGATTAAATGAGCAGTTCTTC
.	TRBV7-9	TRBJ2-4	.	17	CASSIHPSVLAKNIQYF	TGTGCCAGCAGCATCCACCCCTCAGTTCTAGCCAAAAACATTCAGTACTTC
TRBD2	TRBV7-2	TRBJ2-5	.	18	CASSLVGAGGQKGETQYF	TGTGCCAGCAGCTTAGTCGGAGCGGGGGGGCAGAAGGGAGAGACCCAGTACTTC
TRBD1	TRBV7-2	TRBJ2-1	.	15	CASSRGQGVFDEQFF	TGTGCCAGCAGCCGCGGACAGGGGGTCTTCGATGAGCAGTTCTTC
.	TRBV7-9	TRBJ2-5	.	16	CASSFPKSGTSETQYF	TGTGCCAGCAGCTTCCCTAAATCGGGGACAAGTGAGACCCAGTACTTC
TRBD2	TRBV2	TRBJ2-3	.	16	CASSGGLAGFTDTQYF	TGTGCCAGCAGTGGTGGACTAGCGGGGTTCACAGATACGCAGTATTTT
.	TRBV19	TRBJ1-5	.	15	CASSSSRGGNQPQHF	TGTGCCAGTAGTAGTAGCAGGGGTGGCAATCAGCCCCAGCATTTT